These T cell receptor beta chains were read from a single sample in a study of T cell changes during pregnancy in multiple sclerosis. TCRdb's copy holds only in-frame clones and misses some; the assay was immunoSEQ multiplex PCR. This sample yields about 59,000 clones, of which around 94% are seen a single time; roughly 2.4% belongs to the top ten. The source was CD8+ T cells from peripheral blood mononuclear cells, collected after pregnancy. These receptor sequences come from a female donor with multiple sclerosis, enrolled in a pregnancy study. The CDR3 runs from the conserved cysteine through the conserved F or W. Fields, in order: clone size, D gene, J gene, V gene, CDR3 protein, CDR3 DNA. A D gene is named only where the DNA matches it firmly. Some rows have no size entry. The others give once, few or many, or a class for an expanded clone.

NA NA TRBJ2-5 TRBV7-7 CASSPGEQETQYF TGTGCCTCCTCCCCCGGGGAACAAGAGACCCAGTACTTC
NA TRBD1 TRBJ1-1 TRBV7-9 CAISQRQGLNTEAFF TGTGCCATCAGTCAACGACAGGGCCTGAACACTGAAGCTTTCTTT
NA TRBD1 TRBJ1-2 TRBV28 CASSPGTGAYGYTF TGTGCCAGCAGTCCCGGGACAGGGGCCTATGGCTACACCTTC
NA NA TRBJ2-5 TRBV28 CASSFIRGTQYF TGTGCCAGCAGTTTTATCCGGGGGACCCAGTACTTC
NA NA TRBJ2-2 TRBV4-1 CASSQALNTGELFF TGCGCCAGCAGCCAGGCCTTGAACACCGGGGAGCTGTTTTTT
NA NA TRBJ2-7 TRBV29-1 CSVEGSGVNEQYF TGCAGCGTTGAAGGTAGCGGAGTGAACGAGCAGTACTTC
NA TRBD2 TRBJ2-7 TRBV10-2 CASSPGLAGGQGSRYEQYF TGCGCCAGCAGCCCCGGGCTAGCGGGAGGGCAAGGTTCACGTTACGAGCAGTACTTC
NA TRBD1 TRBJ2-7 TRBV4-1 CASSQGTGEYEQYF TGCGCCAGCAGCCAAGGTACAGGGGAATACGAGCAGTACTTC
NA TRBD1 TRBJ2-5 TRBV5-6 CASSLVRDSQETQYF TGTGCCAGCAGCTTGGTCCGGGACAGCCAAGAGACCCAGTACTTC
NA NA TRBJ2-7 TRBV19 CASSYIGGDEQYF TGTGCCAGCAGTTATATAGGGGGGGACGAGCAGTACTTC
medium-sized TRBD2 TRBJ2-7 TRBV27 CASSLPLYSGSPYEQYF TGTGCCAGCAGTTTACCGCTCTATAGCGGGAGCCCCTACGAGCAGTACTTC
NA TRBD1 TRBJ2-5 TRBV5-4 CASSPTGGAGETQYF TGTGCCAGCAGCCCTACAGGGGGCGCGGGAGAGACCCAGTACTTC
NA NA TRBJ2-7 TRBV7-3 CASSLGVSYEQYF TGTGCCAGCAGCTTGGGCGTCTCCTACGAGCAGTACTTC
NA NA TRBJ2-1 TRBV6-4 CASSFHRDSYNEQFF TGTGCCAGCAGTTTCCACAGGGACTCCTACAATGAGCAGTTCTTC
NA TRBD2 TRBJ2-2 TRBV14 CASSHEGLAGAGELFF TGTGCCAGCAGCCATGAGGGACTAGCGGGGGCCGGGGAGCTGTTTTTT
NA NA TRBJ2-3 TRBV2 CASRLLQTDTQYF TGTGCCAGTAGACTACTTCAAACAGATACGCAGTATTTT
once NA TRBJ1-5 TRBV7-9 CASSPMAGGSQPQHF TGTGCCAGCAGCCCGATGGCCGGAGGGAGTCAGCCCCAGCATTTT
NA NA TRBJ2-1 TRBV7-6 CASSLVHQGTYNEQFF TGTGCCAGCAGCTTAGTGCACCAGGGAACATACAATGAGCAGTTCTTC
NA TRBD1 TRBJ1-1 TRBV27 CASSLRGGQTEAFF TGTGCCAGCAGTTTGAGAGGGGGCCAAACTGAAGCTTTCTTT
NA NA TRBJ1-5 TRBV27 CASSFGGNQPQHF TGTGCCAGCAGTTTCGGGGGCAATCAGCCCCAGCATTTT
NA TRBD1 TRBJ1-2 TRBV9 CASSAGQASPRIGYTF TGTGCCAGCAGCGCCGGACAGGCCTCTCCTCGTATCGGCTACACCTTC
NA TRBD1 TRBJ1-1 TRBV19 CASSMPGTANTEAFF TGTGCCAGTAGTATGCCCGGGACAGCGAACACTGAAGCTTTCTTT
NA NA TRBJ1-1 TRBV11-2 CASSLYGQNTEAFF TGTGCCAGCAGCCTTTACGGACAGAACACTGAAGCTTTCTTT
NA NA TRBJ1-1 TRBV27 CASSLSGRPTEAFF TGTGCCAGCAGTTTATCAGGGAGGCCCACTGAAGCTTTCTTT
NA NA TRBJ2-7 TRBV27 CASSGHPFYEQYF TGTGCCAGCAGCGGACATCCCTTCTACGAGCAGTACTTC
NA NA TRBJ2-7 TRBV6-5 CASTPGGLNYEQYF TGTGCCAGCACTCCGGGGGGCCTTAATTACGAGCAGTACTTC
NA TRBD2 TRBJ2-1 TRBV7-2 CASSLEYPAGGPNEQFF TGTGCCAGCAGCTTAGAGTACCCAGCGGGAGGGCCCAATGAGCAGTTCTTC
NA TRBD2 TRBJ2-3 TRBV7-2 CASSFPSGRATLIPDTQYF TGTGCCAGCAGCTTTCCTAGCGGGAGGGCCACCCTGATCCCAGATACGCAGTATTTT
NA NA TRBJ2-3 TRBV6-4 CASSDRASLTDTQYF TGTGCCAGCAGTGATCGGGCTAGCCTCACAGATACGCAGTATTTT
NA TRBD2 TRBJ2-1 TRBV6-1 CASSGLAGSPNEQFF TGTGCCAGCTCCGGACTAGCCGGCTCTCCCAATGAGCAGTTCTTC
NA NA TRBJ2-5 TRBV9 CASSGSPETQYF TGTGCCAGCAGCGGGAGCCCAGAGACCCAGTACTTC
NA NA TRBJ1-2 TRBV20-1 CSARTDRGYTF TGCAGTGCTAGGACAGATCGCGGCTACACCTTC
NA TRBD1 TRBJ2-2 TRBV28 CASSPRDREAGELFF TGTGCCAGCAGTCCCCGGGACAGGGAGGCCGGGGAGCTGTTTTTT
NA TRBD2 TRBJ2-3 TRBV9 CASSVGLAGGPDTQYF TGTGCCAGCAGCGTAGGACTAGCGGGAGGGCCAGATACGCAGTATTTT
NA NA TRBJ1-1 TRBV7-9 CASKRENTEAFF TGTGCCAGCAAGAGGGAGAACACTGAAGCTTTCTTT
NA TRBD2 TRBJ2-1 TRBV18 CASSPPLAGVDEQFF TGTGCCAGCTCACCACCCCTAGCGGGGGTGGATGAGCAGTTCTTC